This TCR beta chain was observed in a study of blood T cell repertoires in COVID-19. Which cohort a participant joined came from the clinical history participants gave. The CDR3 consists of 14 residues. Per germline, CDR1 SGHTA and CDR2 FQGNSA. Trimming stripped 4 bases from V and 5 bases from J, with 15 bases between. Repertoires were generated with immunoSEQ multiplex PCR, while TCRdb's copy carries only in-frame clones and drops some. The sample has hundreds of thousands of clones; around 90% are singletons. Material: PBMCs or T cells enriched from blood (not recorded which). This sequence originates from a woman aged 25 to 45 with acute COVID-19. The chain employs TRBV7-2 and TRBJ2-7; D possibly corresponds to TRBD1 (8 bases). CDR3 loop: CASSSDREGHEQYF. CDR3 coding DNA: TGTGCCAGCAGCTCGGACAGGGAGGGCCACGAGCAGTACTTC.